One and the same sample provided the 16 T cell receptor beta chains below, sequenced in a study of CD8 T cells in Susac syndrome. An input of roughly 0.5 to 1 ug of RNA was subjected to reverse transcription using random hexamers. Each CDR3 protein gets one entry after TCRdb re-called the immunoSEQ multiplex PCR reads with MiXCR. Among 140,000 or so distinct CDR3 sequences listed, about 95% were seen once. The sequenced sample was CD4+ T cells from PBMCs. The receptors were gathered from a human donor with multiple sclerosis.

V is TRBV30 and J is TRBJ2-7; no clear D. This CDR3 has 12 residues. Deletions cut 6 bases from V and 1 base from J, with 10 bases between. CDR1 and CDR2 (germline): GTSNPN, SVGIG (reference sequence). The CDR3 here is CACIPGSYEQYF. The CDR3 DNA follows: TGTGCCTGTATCCCTGGGTCCTACGAGCAGTACTTC.

This clonotype appeared once. V usage is TRBV7-9 and J usage is TRBJ2-7, with D unresolved. With 4 bases removed from V and 2 bases from J, the gap between germline ends came to 15 bases. The germline CDR1 and CDR2 sequences are SEHNR and FQNEAQ (reference sequence). The CDR3 loop spans 15 amino acids. CDR3 nucleotide sequence: TGTGCCAGCAGCTCCCGCAGGAACCAGCCCTACGAGCAGTACTTC. Translating gives CASSSRRNQPYEQYF. The full variable domain, with the rest looked up from reference TRBV7-9 and TRBJ2-7, is DTGVSQNPRHKITKRGQNVTFRCDPISEHNRLYWYRQTLGQGPEFLTYFQNEAQLEKSRLLSDRFSAERPKGSFSTLEIQRTEQGDSAMYLCASSSRRNQPYEQYFGPGTRLTVT.

This chain joins TRBV7-2 and TRBJ2-2; 8 nucleotides match TRBD1. The CDR3 runs 17 residues. J lost 1 base, V lost 2 bases, and 6 bases had no gene match. The germline V gene has CDR1 SGHTA and CDR2 FQGNSA. The CDR3 loop is CASSLRAGTGNTGELFF. The CDR3 bases are TGTGCCAGCAGCTTAAGGGCCGGGACAGGGAACACCGGGGAGCTGTTTTTT.

The chain is built from TRBV20-1 and TRBJ1-4, with D hard to call. CDR1 and CDR2 from the germline V gene are DFQATT and SNEGSKA (reference sequence). The CDR3 consists of 15 residues. V shed 3 bases and J shed 3 bases, with 14 bases lying between them. The CDR3 nucleotides read TGCAGTGCTAGGCATTTGTTGGAGTCTAATGAAAAACTGTTTTTT. This sequence encodes CSARHLLESNEKLFF.

V usage is TRBV29-1 and J usage is TRBJ1-2; D is ambiguous. The CDR3 spans 11 residues. The germline V gene has CDR1 SQVTM and CDR2 ANQGSEA. V was pared by 1 base and J by 4 bases, with 4 bases between. CDR3 sequence: CSVEVAYGYTF. CDR3 coding DNA: TGCAGCGTTGAAGTAGCCTATGGCTACACCTTC. Supplemented by reference TRBV29-1 and TRBJ1-2, the full variable domain reads SAVISQKPSRDICQRGTSLTIQCQVDSQVTMMFWYRQQPGQSLTLIATANQGSEATYESGFVIDKFPISRPNLTFSTLTVSNMSPEDSSIYLCSVEVAYGYTFGSGTRLTVV.

This sequence joins TRBV12-3 or TRBV12-4 and TRBJ2-3; TRBD2 matches 10 bases. The CDR3 runs 15 residues. J lost 1 base, V lost 5 bases, and 3 bases had no gene match. DNA for the CDR3: TGTGCCAGCAGTACCGGGACTAGCGGCACAGATACGCAGTATTTT. This encodes CASSTGTSGTDTQYF.

V is TRBV27 and J is TRBJ2-3; D not certain. Per germline, CDR1 MNHEY and CDR2 SMNVEV (reference sequence). Trimming removed 1 base at V and 1 base at J, with 3 bases between. The CDR3 is made up of 13 amino acids. For the CDR3, the DNA is TGTGCCAGCAGTTTATACCGCACAGATACGCAGTATTTT. Its protein product is CASSLYRTDTQYF.

The genes are TRBV29-1 and TRBJ1-2; no clear D. The V and J ends lost 7 bases and 5 bases respectively, with 11 bases between them. Germline CDR1 reads SQVTM; CDR2 reads ANQGSEA. CDR3 size: 11 residues. CDR3 nucleotides: TGCAGCGCAAACTGGGGATATGGCTACACCTTC. As protein: CSANWGYGYTF.

J is TRBJ2-1 and V is TRBV24-1; D remains unclear. CDR3 size: 14 residues. V lost 6 bases to trimming and J lost 4 bases, with 12 bases between them. The germline V gene encodes CDR1 KGHDR and CDR2 SFDVKD. CDR3 bases: TGTGCCACCAGTCTGTCAGGCGCTTACAATGAGCAGTTCTTC. Translating it yields CATSLSGAYNEQFF.

The chain is built from TRBV12-3 or TRBV12-4 and TRBJ2-7, with 11 nucleotides matching TRBD2. The length of the CDR3 is 14 residues. J was trimmed by 1 base and V by 6 bases; bases with no gene match: 2. The CDR3 sequence is CASSRLAGSYEQYF. CDR3 in DNA: TGTGCCAGCAGCCGACTAGCGGGGTCCTACGAGCAGTACTTC.

The V and J genes are TRBV5-1 and TRBJ1-2, with 9 nucleotides matching TRBD1. The germline CDR1 and CDR2 sequences are SGHRS and YFSETQ. The CDR3 consists of 13 residues. V shed 4 bases, J shed 7 bases, and the junction held 5 bases outside the gene matches. CDR3 residues: CASSAGTGFGYTF. The DNA of the CDR3 is TGCGCCAGCAGCGCCGGGACAGGGTTTGGCTACACCTTC.

The chain recombines TRBV12-3 or TRBV12-4 with TRBJ1-5; D is unclear. The CDR3 is 11 amino acids. Trimming took off 3 bases at V and 10 bases at J, with 7 bases between the two ends. As DNA, the CDR3 is TGTGCCAGCAGTTTGGCCCCACCCCAGCATTTT. It yields the protein CASSLAPPQHF.

CDR3 sequence: CASSFDPSARGTDTQYF. The CDR3 coding sequence is TGTGCCAGCAGTTTCGATCCGTCGGCCAGGGGCACAGATACGCAGTATTTT. This sequence joins TRBV2 and TRBJ2-3; the D gene is possibly TRBD1 (5 bases). Trimming left V 5 bases short and J 1 base short, with 19 bases between. The CDR3 covers 17 residues. Germline CDR1 and CDR2: SNHLY and FYNNEI.

This sequence joins TRBV18 and TRBJ1-1, with 7 bases matching TRBD1. Germline assignment: CDR1 KGHSH and CDR2 LQKENI. Trimming at V came to 3 bases and at J to 1 base, leaving 2 bases not matched to a gene. The CDR3 is made up of 14 amino acids. CDR3 DNA: TGTGCCAGCTCACCGCAGGGGGAGAACACTGAAGCTTTCTTT. This gives the protein CASSPQGENTEAFF. Full variable domain (rest looked up from reference TRBV18 and TRBJ1-1): NAGVMQNPRHLVRRRGQEARLRCSPMKGHSHVYWYRQLPEEGLKFMVYLQKENIIDESGMPKERFSAEFPKEGPSILRIQQVVRGDSAAYFCASSPQGENTEAFFGQGTRLTVV.

This chain joins TRBV5-1 and TRBJ2-2; perhaps TRBD2 as D (6 bases). Germline V gene data show CDR1 as SGHRS and CDR2 as YFSETQ. The length of the CDR3 is 16 residues. V lost 0 bases and J lost 0, with 9 bases in between. CDR3 bases: TGCGCCAGCAGCTTGGGCGGGACTGCGAACACCGGGGAGCTGTTTTTT. Translated: CASSLGGTANTGELFF.

A single count supports this clonotype. The J gene is TRBJ2-7, the V gene TRBV3-1; no firm D call. This CDR3 comprises 14 residues. CDR1 and CDR2 (germline): LGHDT, YNNKEL (reference sequence). The germline V and J ends were trimmed by 2 bases and 2 bases, with 10 bases remaining between them. CDR3 sequence: CASSQRQVAYEQYF. In DNA form, the CDR3 reads TGTGCCAGCAGCCAACGCCAGGTTGCCTACGAGCAGTACTTC.